Shown below are 17 T cell receptor beta chains from a single sample sequenced in a study of control samples from healthy donors and cancer patients. Produced via immunoSEQ multiplex PCR; TCRdb's table is partial and in-frame only. The table includes about 150,000 clones, roughly 93% detected once. The sequenced sample consisted of blood. Receptors originate from a man aged 45-65 years in good health.

This clone was picked up one time. The chain combines TRBV28 with TRBJ1-4; TRBD1 matches 8 bases. The CDR3 is 15 amino acids. Germline V gives CDR1 MDHEN, CDR2 SYDVKM. Trimming cost V 2 bases and J 8 bases; bases outside gene matches: 7. The CDR3 DNA sequence: TGTGCCAGCAGTTTACCCGGACAGGGAAGCGAAAAACTGTTTTTT. Protein product: CASSLPGQGSEKLFF.

The rearrangement joins TRBV20-1 to TRBJ2-1; possible D gene TRBD2, 6 bases. Looked up from germline, CDR1 is DFQATT and CDR2 is SNEGSKA (reference sequence). Trimming cost V 3 bases and J 15 bases, with 15 bases left between them. This CDR3 is built from 11 residues. CDR3 protein: CSARGRSVPFF. The DNA of the CDR3 is TGCAGTGCTAGGGGGAGGTCGGTCCCGTTCTTC.

This chain uses TRBV4-2 with TRBJ1-4, with a possible D match to TRBD1 (6 bases). V was pared by 1 base and J by 7 bases, with 10 bases between. The CDR3 is 14 residues long. Germline V CDR1 and CDR2: LGHNA, YNFKEQ. The CDR3 nucleotides are TGTGCCAGCAGCCAAGGGCACAGGGCTGAAAAACTGTTTTTT. This translates into CASSQGHRAEKLFF.

V gene TRBV5-6 combines with J gene TRBJ2-1, with D perhaps given as TRBD1 or TRBD2 (6 bases each). Trimming pared 4 bases from V and 2 bases from J, leaving 19 bases between. The CDR3 runs 17 residues. CDR1 SGHDT and CDR2 YYEEEE come from the germline V gene. CDR3 coding DNA: TGTGCCAGCAGCCGAAGGGGGGCGGACCCCCCCTACAATGAGCAGTTCTTC. Translating it yields CASSRRGADPPYNEQFF.

V usage is TRBV19 and J usage is TRBJ1-6; D not certain. Trimming removed 7 bases at V and 5 bases at J, with 9 bases between. The germline CDR1 and CDR2 sequences are LNHDA and SQIVND (reference sequence). The CDR3 loop spans 13 amino acids. CDR3: CASKTMDNSPLHF. The DNA for the CDR3 is TGTGCCAGTAAAACGATGGATAATTCACCCCTCCACTTT.

The chain combines TRBV5-6 with TRBJ2-3, with D perhaps being TRBD1 or TRBD2 (5 bases each). CDR1 and CDR2 (germline): SGHDT, YYEEEE. V was trimmed by 3 bases and J by 2 bases, leaving 16 bases between them. The CDR3 is 16 amino acids. CDR3 DNA sequence: TGTGCCAGCAGCTCGAGGGGAAGGTCACTCACAGATACGCAGTATTTT. Its protein product is CASSSRGRSLTDTQYF.

The rearrangement joins TRBV5-1 to TRBJ2-1; 7 positions match TRBD1. The V gene end was trimmed by 1 base and the J gene end by 7 bases; junction bases not matched to a gene: 14. This CDR3 contains 17 residues. Germline loops: CDR1 SGHRS, CDR2 YFSETQ. The CDR3 sequence is CASSLWGRNRGSNEQFF. The CDR3 nucleotides read TGCGCCAGCAGCTTGTGGGGTCGAAACAGGGGCTCGAATGAGCAGTTCTTC.

The genes are TRBV28 and TRBJ1-2; D is perhaps TRBD1 (6 bases). The V and J ends lost 7 bases and 4 bases respectively, with 22 bases between them. Germline V gene lookup returns CDR1 MDHEN and CDR2 SYDVKM. This CDR3 comprises 16 residues. CDR3 in amino acids: CASIEGGGRKLYGYTF. CDR3 coding DNA: TGTGCCAGCATTGAAGGAGGGGGAAGAAAACTCTATGGCTACACCTTC.

The sample holds one count of this clone. This chain links TRBV3-1 (or the pseudogene TRBV3-2) with TRBJ1-6; 8 bases agree with TRBD1. The CDR3 totals 14 residues. Germline-derived CDR1 and CDR2 are LGHDT and YNNKEL (reference sequence). V lost 8 bases and J lost 9; bases outside the gene matches: 9. CDR3 protein: CASQIGQGTSPLHF. CDR3 DNA: TGTGCCAGCCAGATCGGACAGGGTACTTCACCCCTCCACTTT.

This clone came up once. The chain joins TRBV9 to TRBJ1-6; D possibly corresponds to TRBD1 (5 bases). V lost 0 bases to trimming and J lost 7 bases, with 8 bases between them. The CDR3 is 14 amino acids. Germline V lookup: CDR1 SGDLS, CDR2 YYNGEE. The DNA of the CDR3 is TGTGCCAGCAGCGTAGCCGGGGACAATTCACCCCTCCACTTT. Encoded protein: CASSVAGDNSPLHF.

The gene calls are TRBV6-5 and TRBJ2-3; D is unresolved. Trimming removed 6 bases at V and 7 bases at J, with 8 bases between. CDR3 length equals 11 residues. From germline, CDR1 is MNHEY and CDR2 SVGAGI. In DNA form, the CDR3 reads TGTGCCAGCAGATATGGGAATACGCAGTATTTT. Translation gives CASRYGNTQYF.

The chain uses TRBV18 and TRBJ2-3; D is undetermined. Trimming shortened V by 2 bases and J by 6 bases, and 15 bases separated the two germline ends. This CDR3 spans 15 amino acids. Germline V gene lookup returns CDR1 KGHSH and CDR2 LQKENI. The CDR3 here is CASSPSLTYADTQYF. The CDR3 coding sequence is TGTGCCAGCTCACCATCATTGACGTACGCGGATACGCAGTATTTT.

The chain is built from TRBV7-9 and TRBJ2-1; the D is unclear. V was pared by 5 bases and J by 7 bases, with 12 bases between. Per germline, CDR1 SEHNR and CDR2 FQNEAQ (reference sequence). The CDR3 has 13 residues. CDR3 DNA sequence: TGTGCCAGCAGCCCGCCCCGGTTAAATGAGCAGTTCTTC. This codes for CASSPPRLNEQFF.

The rearrangement links TRBV2 to TRBJ2-5, with D maybe TRBD2 (6 bases). This CDR3 has 15 amino acids. V was shortened by 7 bases and J by 5 bases, with 20 bases between the two germline ends. Germline V gene data show CDR1 as SNHLY and CDR2 as FYNNEI. The CDR3 coding sequence is TGTGCCAGCAATCGGGACTCGAGCCTTCTTGAGACCCAGTACTTC. This translates into CASNRDSSLLETQYF.

This clone was found once. J is TRBJ1-2 and V is TRBV25-1; 10 bases are shared with TRBD1. The CDR3 covers 15 residues. The J segment lost 3 bases and the V segment lost 6 bases, leaving 7 bases of the junction unmatched. Germline loops: CDR1 MGHDK, CDR2 SYGVNS. Here the CDR3 reads CASRRQGARDYGYTF. The DNA of the CDR3 is TGTGCCAGCAGAAGACAGGGGGCGCGGGACTATGGCTACACCTTC.

A remark on this clone: A junction end diverges from the germline sequence, so it may reflect a read error. The chain has TRBV2 and TRBJ1-1; D ambiguous. Germline V gene data show CDR1 as SNHLY and CDR2 as FYNNEI. The CDR3 runs 12 residues. CDR3 nucleotides: TGTGCCAGCGGAAAAGAGGTCGTAGAAGCGATCTTT. Encoded protein: CASGKEVVEAIF. Based on the CDR3 plus reference TRBV2 and TRBJ1-1, the full variable domain is EPEVTQTPSHQVTQMGQEVILRCVPISNHLYFYWYRQILGQKVEFLVSFYNNEISEKSEIFDDQFSVERPDGSNFTLKIRSTKLEDSAMYFCASGKEVVEAIFGQGTRLTVV.

V usage is TRBV6-2 or TRBV6-3 and J usage is TRBJ2-7; 16 bases fit TRBD2. From germline, CDR1 is MNHEY and CDR2 SVGEGT. The CDR3 covers 18 residues. With 6 bases clipped from V and 2 bases from J, the junction kept 10 bases outside the gene matches. This chain's CDR3 is CASSGTSGRAKRTYEQYF. The CDR3 bases are TGTGCCAGCAGCGGGACTAGCGGGAGGGCCAAGCGAACCTACGAGCAGTACTTC.